Reported below is one T cell receptor (beta chain). These data come from a study of OX40 agonist ivuxolimab in advanced cancers. Overall study context: Three partial responders included one hepatocellular carcinoma patient and two cutaneous melanoma patients.

Clones were read by immunoSEQ multiplex PCR, and TCRdb kept only the in-frame ones, dropping some. In the table there are about 2,800 clones, 72% of which are singletons. Sequences were derived from CD4+ or CD8+ T cells sorted from blood, sampled in a trial of the OX40 agonist ivuxolimab. The receptor was derived from an adult with an advanced solid tumor such as melanoma, head and neck, liver or kidney cancer.

CDR3 DNA sequence: TGTGCCAGCAGCCTTGGGCCCAGGACCTATGGCTACACCTTC. Amino acid sequence: CASSLGPRTYGYTF. The V call is TRBV4-2, the J call TRBJ1-2; D is undetermined. V was trimmed by 4 bases and J by 4 bases, leaving 13 bases between them. Germline V CDR1 and CDR2: LGHNA, YNFKEQ. The CDR3 sequence is 14 residues long.